The entry below describes one T cell receptor beta chain. The target of this receptor is not known. Base qualities are not at hand, and no much larger clone is one base apart. This record belongs to a study of cytomegalovirus exposure and HLA in healthy donors (dated by TCRdb to the late 2010s). Study-level background: In an earlier analysis of approximately 640 of the donors, approximately 260 Gb of sequence data and approximately 120 million unique TCR beta sequences from 150 million to 200 million T cells were reported. Roughly 300 gigabases of sequencing data and approximately 93 million unique TCR sequences were included in an early release covering 500 to 750 HLA-typed donors. The genetic ancestry cluster associated with self-reported Caucasian donors included over 65% of the approximately 410 genotyped donors. The study was designed to test whether signatures of past pathogen exposure could be identified by cataloging public T cell receptors. The study used immunosequencing to profile the T cell repertoires of hundreds of subjects and linked those repertoires to cytomegalovirus serostatus. Besides the first cohort of hundreds of subjects, a separate validation cohort made up of about 120 different subjects was used. To predict cytomegalovirus infection status, the study brought together high-throughput TCR immunosequencing, statistical association of individual TCRs with disease status, and machine learning. A later analysis re-analyzed previously published TCR beta repertoires from several hundred donors and added high-resolution HLA genotyping to study TCR occurrence patterns. Rather than drawing on any new phenotypic data, the later analysis identified candidate immune exposures from TCR beta sequences and the way those sequences occurred across donors. An earlier analysis of 587 of the donors used high-throughput TCR beta sequencing to judge whether each TCR beta V gene segment behaved as functional or pseudogenic. Donor age, sex, ethnicity and CMV serostatus were compiled together with the repertoire data. A later genetic analysis used genome-wide SNP genotypes for about 55% of the 666 donors, treating that subset as a discovery cohort. Every discovery cohort repertoire had been produced on one sequencing platform. Both class I and class II loci were covered by HLA typing, at four-digit resolution. The number of typed donors differed by locus: roughly 620-630 for A, B, C, DRB1 and DQB1; 522 for DQA1; approximately 600 for DPA1; and 400 to 480 for DPB1. A few DR-DQ haplotypes were treated as single units for association and clustering because of strong linkage in the cohort. On average, around 230,000 unique TCR beta nucleotide sequences were sequenced per donor among about 400 genotyped donors of the cohort, with 15% to 20% of those sequences being non-productive.

The cohort was made up of approximately 670 healthy bone marrow donors. Cohort members were all nominally healthy when sampled, although unrecorded immune exposures were likely present. The donor was CMV seronegative and belonged to the group of around 400 seronegative cohort members. Every donor gave a peripheral blood sample, and the peripheral blood mononuclear cells from that sample were used for TCR beta sequencing. The Qiagen DNeasy Blood Extraction Kit was used to extract genomic DNA from the blood cell samples. Study-wide findings and limitations: Immune exposure information for the cohort was limited to CMV serostatus. In a later analysis, the rate of TCR association differed among HLA loci, with DRB1 alleles having the most associated TCRs and HLA-C alleles having the fewest. A later genetic analysis associated a missense DCLRE1C variant with V-gene and J-gene trimming of TCR beta chains, and an independent cohort replicated the association. The presence/absence analyses assumed that sequencing depth was roughly uniform across donors, and that assumption may not be true. The study gave a list of roughly 150 TCR beta chains associated with cytomegalovirus. Compared with the 666-donor mean, donors in an Asian-associated ancestry cluster had fewer N-insertions in productive TCRs, according to a later genetic analysis. Correlated functional status among segregating V segments might be attributable to linkage disequilibrium, but an unknown experimental factor could not be ruled out. While some public TCRs were present in many individuals, most TCR sequences turned up only very rarely across donors. A later analysis found that most CMV-associated TCR beta chains appeared HLA-restricted, with HLA associations seemingly driven largely by CMV exposure. Some IMGT-functional V segments, including TRBV6-2 and TRBV6-3, could not be distinguished by the 87-base-pair reads and were therefore excluded. In vitro tests confirmed that three of the cytomegalovirus-associated TCR beta chains recognize cytomegalovirus antigens. A later analysis found that HLA-associated TCR beta chains were more clonally expanded and had lower generation probabilities than equally common non-associated chains. HLA typing was unavailable for some donors at each locus, so association tests used only the typed subset. Because counts were too low, about 18 rarely observed V segments, including chromosome 9 orphons, were excluded from the earlier analysis of around 640 of the donors. When HLA alleles, especially DR and DQ, strongly co-occurred, TCR associations were difficult to assign to individual alleles. Several of the top co-occurrence clusters appeared to be linked to parvovirus B19, influenza, CMV and Epstein-Barr virus, according to a later analysis. A cluster of highly shared sequence variants was judged likely to represent a technical artifact of the sequencing pipeline. The classifier was reported to diagnose cytomegalovirus status with high specificity and sensitivity in both the original cohort and the validation cohort. At a false discovery rate of 0.05, a later analysis linked fewer than 20,000 TCR beta sequences to specific HLA alleles. In an earlier analysis of about 550 of the donors, most TCR beta V segments were observed in productive rearrangements about 90% or about 30% of the time, broadly matching IMGT annotations. The cohort was sequenced for TCR beta chains only, and without alpha or paired-chain data the features that could be detected were limited. A further reported finding was that TCR beta sequences accurately predicted the HLA-A and HLA-B alleles for most subjects in the first cohort. According to the authors, the approach could potentially be generalized to other disease states and immunological phenotypes.

The protocol used for the library was the immunoSEQ multiplex PCR assay. A mixture of 60 forward primers for TCR Vbeta segments and 13 reverse primers for TCR Jbeta segments was used in the multiplex PCR. A multiplex PCR assay on genomic DNA amplified the CDR3 region of rearranged TCR beta genes. On the Illumina HiSeq System, the amplified TCR beta libraries were sequenced as 87-base-pair reads. In the original analysis: Across the 700 or so repertoires, a later analysis counted roughly 84 million unique TCR beta chains, 8.5 million to 12 million of which were shared by at least two donors. Raw reads were error-corrected and collapsed into unique sequences with a nearest-neighbor algorithm that merged closely related sequences to remove PCR and sequencing errors. V, D and J gene segments were assigned by aligning CDR3 sequences to IMGT reference sequences. Each retained sequence needed at least a six-nucleotide match to both a V gene segment and a J gene segment. A rearrangement was called productive if the CDR3 had no stop codons and remained in frame with V and J, and every other rearrangement was called non-productive. CDR3 was defined according to IMGT convention as the region running from the second conserved V-encoded cysteine to the conserved J-encoded phenylalanine. Sequences without an unambiguous match to a single V gene segment were excluded from the earlier analysis of 500 to 700 of the donors. In an earlier analysis of 587 of the donors, a V segment was called functional when productive rearrangements were above 56.7%, and segregating when the standard deviation between donors exceeded 5%. A statistical classification framework was developed to diagnose cytomegalovirus status using the catalog of TCR beta chain sequences. A later analysis assigned V and J genes by comparing TCR nucleotide sequences with IMGT/GENE-DB human TR gene sequences. In a later analysis, CDR3 sequences and most-parsimonious VDJ recombination scenarios were assigned using the TCRdist pipeline. In a later analysis, each TCR beta chain was defined by its CDR3 amino acid sequence together with its V-gene family, and reads without a unique V-gene family were excluded. As a way to deal with suspected cross-contamination and a sequencing artifact, a later analysis dropped 450 to 600 nucleotide sequences that were highly shared and had low generation probability. A later analysis calculated a clonal expansion index for each public chain from normalized within-repertoire ranks of inferred template counts. A later analysis computed generation probabilities with a VDJ recombination model fitted to out-of-frame rearrangements, and checked the results against IGoR. Hypergeometric tests were used in a later analysis to score TCR-TCR, TCR-HLA and TCR-CMV co-occurrence, with a repertoire-size bias correction applied to the TCR pairs. False discovery rates were estimated in a later analysis by permuting HLA or CMV assignments 20 times. In a later analysis, co-occurring TCRs were grouped with DBSCAN, and TCRdist sequence similarity was added when clustering was performed within HLA-allele-positive subsets. For co-occurrence clustering, repertoires with fewer than 30,000 or more than 120,000 public chains were excluded, along with five repertoires with anomalous nucleotide sharing. TCRdb holds this immuneACCESS table with in-frame rearrangements only. Some clones are missing; in checked studies, unresolved V genes explain under half, and the rest has no known cause. The V and J calls and the clone size are those of that table, but D and trimming were determined from the DNA. This sample has under 55,000 clones in its table, and around 70% of those were observed once. The ten largest clones take up 9% to 9.5% of the sample.

CDR1 and CDR2 are read off the germline V gene as MDHEN and SYDVKM. The CDR3 runs 13 residues from the cysteine to the phenylalanine. This entry keeps only the CDR3 DNA: 39 bases, framed from base 1. The trim is 7 bases for V and 8 bases for J, with a gap of 17 bases between the germline ends. This receptor was taken from a woman aged 45 to 65 in good health and CMV-seronegative. Sequencing was carried out using PBMCs. The sequence is built from TRBV28 and TRBJ1-2; the D segment could be TRBD1, given 5 matching bases. The DNA sequence is as follows: TGTGCCAGCAAGGAAGGGGTCTCCTTGGGCTACACCTTC. The translation is CASKEGVSLGYTF.